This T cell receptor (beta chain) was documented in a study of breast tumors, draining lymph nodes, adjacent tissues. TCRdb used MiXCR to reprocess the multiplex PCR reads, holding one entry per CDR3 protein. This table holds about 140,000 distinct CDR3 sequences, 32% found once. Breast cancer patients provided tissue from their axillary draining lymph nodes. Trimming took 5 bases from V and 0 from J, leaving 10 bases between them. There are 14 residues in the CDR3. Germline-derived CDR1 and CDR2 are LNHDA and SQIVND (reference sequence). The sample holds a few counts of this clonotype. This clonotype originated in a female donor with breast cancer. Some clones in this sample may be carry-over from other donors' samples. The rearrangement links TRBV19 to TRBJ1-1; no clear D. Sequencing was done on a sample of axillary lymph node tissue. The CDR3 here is CASSPHNVNTEAFF. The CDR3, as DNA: TGTGCCAGTAGTCCCCATAATGTGAACACTGAAGCTTTCTTT.